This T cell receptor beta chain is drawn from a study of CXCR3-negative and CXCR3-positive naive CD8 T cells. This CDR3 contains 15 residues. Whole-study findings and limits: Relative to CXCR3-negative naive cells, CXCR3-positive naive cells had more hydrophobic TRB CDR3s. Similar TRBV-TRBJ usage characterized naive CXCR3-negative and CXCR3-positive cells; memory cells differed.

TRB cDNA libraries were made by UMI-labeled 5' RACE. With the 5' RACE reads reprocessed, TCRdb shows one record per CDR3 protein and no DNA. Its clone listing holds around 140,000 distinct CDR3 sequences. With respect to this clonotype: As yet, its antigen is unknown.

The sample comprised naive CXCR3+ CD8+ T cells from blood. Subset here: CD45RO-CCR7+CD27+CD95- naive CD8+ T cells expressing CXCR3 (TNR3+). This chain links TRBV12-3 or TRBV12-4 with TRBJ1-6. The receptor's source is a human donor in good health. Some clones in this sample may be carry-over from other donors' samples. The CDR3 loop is CASSLALLGNSPLHF.